The source of this TCR beta chain is a study of CD8+ T cells in alopecia areata. Following extraction, RNA underwent reverse transcription to cDNA, which served as the sequencing template. Clones were sequenced by immunoSEQ multiplex PCR, and TCRdb holds only the in-frame ones, with some missing. The sample consists of 150,000 to 200,000 clones, 50% to 75% of them appearing once. Sample treatment: oral pan-JAK inhibitor, 5-10 mg twice daily. As part of sample collection, lesional scalp punch biopsies and peripheral blood were taken from alopecia areata patients. PBMCs were stained for CD3, CD4 and CD8, and CD4+ and CD8+ T cells were sorted. The J segment lost 1 base and the V segment lost 0 bases, leaving 3 bases of the junction unmatched. Germline CDR1 reads SGHRS; CDR2 reads YFSETQ. The CDR3 spans 15 residues.

The sample in question was CD4+ T cells sorted from blood, obtained at approximately week 60, from a patient treated with tofacitinib. This sequence joins TRBV5-1 and TRBJ1-1; 7 bases fit TRBD1. The receptor was isolated from a human donor with alopecia areata. DNA of the CDR3: TGCGCCAGCAGCTTGGAGACAGGGACGAACACTGAAGCTTTCTTT. Translated, it gives CASSLETGTNTEAFF.